The 24 T cell receptor beta chains presented below share a single source sample, sequenced in a study of beta chain features in type 1 diabetes. The study reverse transcribed the entire isolated RNA, so it sequenced expressed TCRB transcripts. Sequencing was performed with immunoSEQ multiplex PCR; in TCRdb, only in-frame clones are kept and a portion is missing. The top ten hold 0.25% of the sample, which has approximately 40,000 clones, roughly 50% seen once. The sequenced sample was stem cell memory CD4+ T cells from blood. The receptors derive from a woman aged 25 to 39 in good health.

This clone was counted a few times. V usage is TRBV30 and J usage is TRBJ1-5; 7 nucleotides line up with TRBD1. In germline, CDR1 is GTSNPN, CDR2 SVGIG (reference sequence). V trimming: 2 bases; J trimming: 2 bases; junction bases outside the gene matches: 3. The CDR3 is made up of 14 amino acids. CDR3 coding DNA: TGTGCCTGGAGTTATCAGGGGGGCAATCAGCCCCAGCATTTT. It codes for CAWSYQGGNQPQHF.

CDR3 loop: CSGRDRVSYNEQFF. CDR3 in DNA: TGCAGCGGGAGAGACAGGGTGTCCTACAATGAGCAGTTCTTC. The J gene is TRBJ2-1, the V gene TRBV29-1, with 7 bases identical to TRBD1. CDR3 length: 14 residues. Germline trimming cut 7 bases from V and 1 base from J; bases unmatched to any gene: 7. Germline V gene sequence: CDR1 SQVTM, CDR2 ANQGSEA.

This clone was found a few times. The rearrangement links TRBV27 to TRBJ2-7, with 8 bases fitting TRBD2. Trimming took 11 bases from V and 0 from J; bases not matched to a gene: 3. This CDR3 is built from 12 residues. Germline CDR1 MNHEY, CDR2 SMNVEV (reference sequence). CDR3 sequence: CAPGGDSYEQYF. The CDR3 nucleotides are TGTGCCCCGGGGGGGGACTCCTACGAGCAGTACTTC.

The rearrangement uses TRBV28 and TRBJ2-2, with D unresolved. Trimming stripped 7 bases from V and 2 bases from J, with 14 bases between. The CDR3 sequence is 15 residues long. CDR1 MDHEN and CDR2 SYDVKM come from the germline V gene. CDR3 region: CASNVRSSNTGELFF. The CDR3 region has the DNA TGTGCCAGCAACGTCCGGAGTTCTAACACCGGGGAGCTGTTTTTT.

The sample holds a few counts of this clone. V is TRBV29-1 and J is TRBJ2-3; unclear D gene. V lost 6 bases and J 5 bases, leaving 9 bases between the germline ends. Germline V gene data show CDR1 as SQVTM and CDR2 as ANQGSEA. The CDR3 has 11 residues. The DNA for the CDR3 is TGCAGCGTCGGTCATGGAGATACGCAGTATTTT. It specifies CSVGHGDTQYF.

This clone was seen just once. V gene TRBV5-1 combines with J gene TRBJ2-2, with D tentatively TRBD1 (5 bases). Trimming removed 0 bases at V and 5 bases at J, with 5 bases between. CDR3 length: 13 amino acids. Per the germline V gene, CDR1 is SGHRS and CDR2 is YFSETQ. The CDR3: CASSLGQTGELFF. The CDR3 DNA sequence: TGCGCCAGCAGCTTGGGACAGACCGGGGAGCTGTTTTTT.

The chain carries TRBV19 and TRBJ2-3, with TRBD2 matching over 11 bases. The CDR3 consists of 18 residues. Trimming took 5 bases from V and 2 from J; bases not matched to a gene: 12. Germline CDR1 LNHDA, CDR2 SQIVND (reference sequence). The CDR3 DNA reads as TGTGCCAGTAGTGGACACCTCCGACTAGCGGGACTCACAGATACGCAGTATTTT. Protein product: CASSGHLRLAGLTDTQYF.

Only a few counts were recorded for this clone. The chain has TRBV19 and TRBJ2-3; D is possibly TRBD2 (6 bases). The CDR3 is made up of 14 amino acids. Deletions cut 7 bases from V and 0 bases from J, with 11 bases between. Germline V CDR1 and CDR2: LNHDA, SQIVND (reference sequence). The CDR3 here is CASNSGSSTDTQYF. In DNA, the CDR3 is TGTGCCAGTAACAGCGGGTCTAGCACAGATACGCAGTATTTT. Supplemented by reference TRBV19 and TRBJ2-3, the full variable domain reads DGGITQSPKYLFRKEGQNVTLSCEQNLNHDAMYWYRQDPGQGLRLIYYSQIVNDFQKGDIAEGYSVSREKKESFPLTVTSAQKNPTAFYLCASNSGSSTDTQYFGPGTRLTVL.

The rearrangement links TRBV15 to TRBJ1-5, with 9 bases that match TRBD1. In germline, CDR1 is LNHNV, CDR2 YYDKDF (reference sequence). The CDR3 runs 14 residues. Trimming took 4 bases from V and 11 from J; bases not matched to a gene: 9. Here the CDR3 reads CATSTPGQGSSQHF. CDR3 in DNA: TGTGCCACCAGCACCCCGGGACAGGGTTCTTCCCAGCATTTT.

This clone was recorded only once. The chain combines TRBV7-2 with TRBJ2-3, with unresolved D. The CDR3 runs 11 residues. CDR1 and CDR2 (germline): SGHTA, FQGNSA. V was trimmed by 6 bases and J by 4 bases, leaving 5 bases between them. The CDR3 here is CASRTADTQYF. Here the CDR3 DNA reads TGTGCCAGCAGAACAGCAGATACGCAGTATTTT.

The V call is TRBV6-6, the J call TRBJ2-3, with 11 bases lining up with TRBD1. The CDR3 is 16 residues long. Germline lookup yields CDR1 MNHNY and CDR2 SVGAGI (reference sequence). V was clipped by 6 bases and J by 2 bases; unmatched bases: 7. In DNA form, the CDR3 reads TGTGCCAGCAGCCCCAGGGACAGGGGGACCACAGATACGCAGTATTTT. It is translated as CASSPRDRGTTDTQYF.

There are a few counts of this clone. The chain is built from TRBV13 and TRBJ1-1; TRBD1 is a possible D gene (6 bases). V lost 5 bases, J lost 3 bases, and 10 bases lay in between. Germline lookup yields CDR1 PRHDT and CDR2 FYEKMQ (reference sequence). This CDR3 spans 13 amino acids. CDR3 protein: CASSQYRDTEAFF. Written as DNA, the CDR3 is TGTGCCAGCAGCCAATACAGGGACACTGAAGCTTTCTTT.

This chain uses TRBV28 with TRBJ1-2; 10 nucleotides match TRBD1. Germline V lookup: CDR1 MDHEN, CDR2 SYDVKM. The V and J ends lost 7 bases and 4 bases, in that order; junction bases with no gene match: 6. This CDR3 comprises 14 residues. The CDR3 protein is CASISGQGSYGYTF. As DNA, the CDR3 is TGTGCCAGCATATCGGGACAGGGGAGCTATGGCTACACCTTC.

V gene TRBV19 combines with J gene TRBJ1-1; D call uncertain. With 10 bases removed from V and 0 bases from J, the gap between germline ends came to 21 bases. CDR3 size: 16 residues. Germline CDR1 is LNHDA and CDR2 is SQIVND (reference sequence). CDR3 in amino acids: CATSRAAAVMNTEAFF. The CDR3 DNA follows: TGTGCCACCTCAAGGGCGGCAGCGGTCATGAACACTGAAGCTTTCTTT.

This clone came up a few times. The chain has TRBV4-3 and TRBJ2-5, with 11 bases aligning to TRBD2. The junction had 9 bases not matched to a gene; V was cut back by 1 base and J by 5 bases. The V gene's germline CDR1 is LGHNA and CDR2 YSLEER. The CDR3 length is 17 residues. The CDR3 protein is CASSQVVAGGPGETQYF. In nucleotides, the CDR3 is TGCGCCAGCAGCCAAGTGGTAGCGGGAGGGCCAGGGGAGACCCAGTACTTC.

J is TRBJ2-1 and V is TRBV19; TRBD2 matches 14 bases. The ends lost 4 bases at V and 8 bases at J; junction bases unmatched: 4. This CDR3 comprises 15 residues. In germline, CDR1 is LNHDA, CDR2 SQIVND (reference sequence). Here the CDR3 reads CASSSPGLAGDEQFF. The DNA for the CDR3 is TGTGCCAGTAGTAGCCCGGGACTAGCGGGAGATGAGCAGTTCTTC.

The chain uses TRBV7-3 and TRBJ2-1; 7 bases agree with TRBD2. V shed 2 bases, J shed 7 bases, and the junction held 11 bases outside the gene matches. The CDR3 loop spans 16 amino acids. Per germline, CDR1 SGHTA and CDR2 FQGTGA. As DNA, the CDR3 is TGTGCCAGCAGCTTATCGCGCGGGAGTCGGTCGAATGAGCAGTTCTTC. This encodes CASSLSRGSRSNEQFF.

The CDR3 coding sequence is TGTGCCAGCTCCCCCCTGGGGGGTGAAGCTTTCTTT. As protein: CASSPLGGEAFF. The chain links TRBV18 to TRBJ1-1; perhaps TRBD1 as D (5 bases). CDR1 is KGHSH, CDR2 LQKENI, per germline. This CDR3 is 12 amino acids long. Trimming took off 6 bases at V and 7 bases at J, with 12 bases between the two ends.

This clone was observed a handful of times. This sequence joins TRBV6-6 and TRBJ2-5; 8 nucleotides match TRBD1. Germline V gene lookup returns CDR1 MNHNY and CDR2 SVGAGI (reference sequence). The V and J ends lost 0 bases and 5 bases, in that order; junction bases with no gene match: 2. The CDR3 loop spans 14 amino acids. The CDR3 region has the DNA TGTGCCAGCAGTTACTCGAGGACAGGGGAGACCCAGTACTTC. Translating it yields CASSYSRTGETQYF.

This sequence joins TRBV5-1 and TRBJ2-3; D unresolved. Trimming removed 5 bases from V and 1 base from J, with 17 bases in between. The CDR3 length is 16 residues. CDR1 and CDR2 from the germline V gene are SGHRS and YFSETQ. CDR3 sequence (DNA): TGCGCCAGCAGTCTGCCGGATCGTGCGGGCACAGATACGCAGTATTTT. Protein: CASSLPDRAGTDTQYF.

This clone was seen only a few times. This chain connects TRBV30 to TRBJ1-2; the D gene is possibly TRBD1 (6 bases). CDR3 length: 15 residues. Germline CDR1 and CDR2: GTSNPN and SVGIG (reference sequence). V dropped 1 base and J dropped 2 bases, with 14 bases sitting between them. CDR3 protein: CAWSARHTGNYGYTF. The CDR3 nucleotides read TGTGCCTGGAGTGCCCGACATACAGGGAACTATGGCTACACCTTC.

This clone was picked up a small number of times. The gene calls are TRBV4-3 and TRBJ2-2; no clear D. CDR1 LGHNA and CDR2 YSLEER come from the germline V gene. The V end was cut by 4 bases, the J end by 2 bases, with 11 bases between. The CDR3 is made up of 15 amino acids. The CDR3 bases are TGCGCCAGCAGCCCCCGCGGCTCCAACACCGGGGAGCTGTTTTTT. It codes for CASSPRGSNTGELFF.

The rearrangement uses TRBV21-1 and TRBJ2-4; the table's D call, TRBD2, was not checked against the DNA. TRBV21-1 has pseudogene status. CDR3 length equals 15 residues. The DNA for the CDR3 is TGTGCCAGCAGCAAAGATCGGGGTGGTAAAAACATTCAGTACTTC. It codes for CASSKDRGGKNIQYF.

This clone occurred a few times. The V gene is TRBV10-3, the J gene TRBJ2-7; no reliable D call. This CDR3 region has 12 residues. Per the germline V gene, CDR1 is ENHRY and CDR2 is SYGVKD. The DNA for the CDR3 is TGTGCGGTGGCGCGGAGCTCCTACGAGCAGTACTTC. This translates into CAVARSSYEQYF.